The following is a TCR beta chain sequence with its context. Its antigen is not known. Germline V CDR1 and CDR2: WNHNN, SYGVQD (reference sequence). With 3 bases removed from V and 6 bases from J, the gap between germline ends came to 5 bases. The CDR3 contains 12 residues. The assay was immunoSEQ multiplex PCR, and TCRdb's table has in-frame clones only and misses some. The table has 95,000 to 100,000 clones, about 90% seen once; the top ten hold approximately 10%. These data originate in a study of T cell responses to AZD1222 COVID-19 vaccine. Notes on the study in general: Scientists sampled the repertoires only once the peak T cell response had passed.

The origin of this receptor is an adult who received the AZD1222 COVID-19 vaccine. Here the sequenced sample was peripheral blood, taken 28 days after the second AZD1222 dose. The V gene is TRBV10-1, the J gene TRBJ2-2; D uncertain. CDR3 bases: TGCGCCAGCAGTGAATGGGCCGGGGAGCTGTTTTTT. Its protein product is CASSEWAGELFF.